This T cell receptor (beta chain) was profiled in a study of T cell responses to AZD1222 COVID-19 vaccine. Study-level findings and limits: When two AZD1222 doses had been given, Spike-specific TCR breadth and depth rose.

Sequenced by immunoSEQ multiplex PCR; TCRdb stores in-frame clones only, minus some. The top ten clones hold around 1.5% of a sample with roughly 160,000 clones, 90% of them seen once. With regard to this clone: Its antigen is currently unknown.

V shed 2 bases, J shed 0 bases, and the junction held 3 bases outside the gene matches. The V gene's germline CDR1 is MNHEY and CDR2 SVGAGI. The CDR3 has 15 residues. V and J are TRBV6-5 and TRBJ2-5, with TRBD1 identical over 7 bases. Sample: peripheral blood, taken on day 0 of AZD1222 vaccination. This TCR was sampled from an adult in good health. In nucleotides, the CDR3 is TGTGCCAGCAGTTACGACAGGGTCAACCAAGAGACCCAGTACTTC. Residues: CASSYDRVNQETQYF.